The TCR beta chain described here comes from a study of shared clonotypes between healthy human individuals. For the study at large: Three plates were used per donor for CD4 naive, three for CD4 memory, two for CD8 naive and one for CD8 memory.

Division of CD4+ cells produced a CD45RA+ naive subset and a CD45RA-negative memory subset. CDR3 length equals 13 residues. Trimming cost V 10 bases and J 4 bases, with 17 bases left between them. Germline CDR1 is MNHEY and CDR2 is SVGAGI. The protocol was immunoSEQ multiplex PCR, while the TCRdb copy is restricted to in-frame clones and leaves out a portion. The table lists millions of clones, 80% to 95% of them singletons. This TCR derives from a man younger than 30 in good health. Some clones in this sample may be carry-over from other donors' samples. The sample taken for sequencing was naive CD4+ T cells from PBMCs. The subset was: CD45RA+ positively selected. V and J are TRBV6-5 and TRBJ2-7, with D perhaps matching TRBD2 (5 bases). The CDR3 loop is CATAGGSAYEQYF. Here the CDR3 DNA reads TGTGCCACCGCCGGTGGGAGTGCGTACGAGCAGTACTTC.